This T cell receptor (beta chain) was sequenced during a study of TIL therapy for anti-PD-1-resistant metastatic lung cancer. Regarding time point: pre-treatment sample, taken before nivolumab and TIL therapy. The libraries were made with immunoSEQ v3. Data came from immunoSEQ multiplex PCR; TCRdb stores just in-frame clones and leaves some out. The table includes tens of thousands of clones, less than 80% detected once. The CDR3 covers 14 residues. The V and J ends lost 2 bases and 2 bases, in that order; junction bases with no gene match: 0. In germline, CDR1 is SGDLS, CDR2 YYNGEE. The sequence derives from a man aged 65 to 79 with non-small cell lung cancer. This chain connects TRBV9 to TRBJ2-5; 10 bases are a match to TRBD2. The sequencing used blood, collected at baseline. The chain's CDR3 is CASSVTSGQETQYF. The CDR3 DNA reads TGTGCCAGCAGCGTGACTAGCGGGCAAGAGACCCAGTACTTC.